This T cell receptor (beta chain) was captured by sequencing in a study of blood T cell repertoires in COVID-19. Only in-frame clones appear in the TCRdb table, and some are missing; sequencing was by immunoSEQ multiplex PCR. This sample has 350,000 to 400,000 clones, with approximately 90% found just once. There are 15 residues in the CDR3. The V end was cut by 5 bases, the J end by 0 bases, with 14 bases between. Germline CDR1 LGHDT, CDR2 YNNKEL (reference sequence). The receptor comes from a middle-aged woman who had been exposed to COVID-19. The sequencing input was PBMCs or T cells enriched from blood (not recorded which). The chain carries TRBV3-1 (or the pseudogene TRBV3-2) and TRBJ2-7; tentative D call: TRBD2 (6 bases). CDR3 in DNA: TGTGCCAGCAGCACTCGGGACTTTGGCTCCTACGAGCAGTACTTC. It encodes CASSTRDFGSYEQYF.